The entry below describes one T cell receptor beta chain. This record comes from a study of blood T cell repertoires in COVID-19. The CDR3 totals 15 residues. The germline V gene encodes CDR1 SGHDT and CDR2 YYEEEE. Losses at the gene ends were 0 bases for V and 12 bases for J; bases not matched to a gene: 10. Original analysis: Amplification from reference gene primers served as the basis for estimated nucleated cell counts. TCRdb's copy holds only in-frame clones and misses some; the assay was immunoSEQ multiplex PCR. That table supplies the V and J calls and clone size; D and trimming were determined from the DNA. The table records about 340,000 clones, 65% to 85% of them present only once.

The sequenced sample was peripheral blood. The receptor comes from a young man with active or convalescent COVID-19. The V gene is TRBV5-6, the J gene TRBJ2-1; 9 nucleotides match TRBD1. The CDR3 is CASSLGVGTGFGQFF. The CDR3 DNA is TGTGCCAGCAGCTTGGGAGTCGGGACAGGGTTTGGGCAGTTCTTC.